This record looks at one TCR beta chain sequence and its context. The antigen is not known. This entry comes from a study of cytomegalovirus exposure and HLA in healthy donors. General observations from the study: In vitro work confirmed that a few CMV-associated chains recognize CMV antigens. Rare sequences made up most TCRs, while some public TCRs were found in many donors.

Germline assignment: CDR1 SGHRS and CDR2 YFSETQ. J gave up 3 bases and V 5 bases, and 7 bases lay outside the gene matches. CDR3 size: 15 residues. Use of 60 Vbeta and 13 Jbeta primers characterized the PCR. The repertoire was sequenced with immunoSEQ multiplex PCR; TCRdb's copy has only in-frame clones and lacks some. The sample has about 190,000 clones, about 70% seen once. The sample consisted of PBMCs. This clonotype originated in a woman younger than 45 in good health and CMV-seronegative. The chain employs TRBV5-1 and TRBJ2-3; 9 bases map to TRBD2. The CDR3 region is CASRTTSGPTDTQYF. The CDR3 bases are TGCGCCAGCAGGACTACTAGCGGGCCTACAGATACGCAGTATTTT.